These 15 T cell receptor beta chains share one sample of origin, sequenced in a study of identifying expanded T cells in peripheral blood. Clones were sequenced by immunoSEQ multiplex PCR, and TCRdb holds only the in-frame ones, with some missing. The profile covers over 100,000 clones, with approximately 90% appearing a single time and roughly an eighth taken by the ten largest. The sequenced material came from blood. These receptors came from a person aged 18 to 69 in good health.

The chain has TRBV30 and TRBJ2-5, with D possibly matching TRBD1 (6 bases). Germline V gives CDR1 GTSNPN, CDR2 SVGIG (reference sequence). V was shortened by 1 base and J by 7 bases, with 16 bases between the two germline ends. CDR3 size: 14 residues. The CDR3: CAWSEKKVGGTQYF. The CDR3 nucleotides are TGTGCCTGGAGTGAGAAGAAGGTAGGGGGGACCCAGTACTTC.

V and J are TRBV11-3 and TRBJ1-1, with a possible D match to TRBD1 (6 bases). The CDR3 contains 13 residues. The V gene lost 5 bases and the J gene lost 7 bases, with 14 bases spanning the gap. CDR1 and CDR2 (germline): SGHNT, YENEEA. The CDR3 region is CASSQGGGIEAFF. The DNA for the CDR3 is TGTGCCAGCAGCCAAGGAGGGGGAATTGAAGCTTTCTTT.

Concerning this clone: At the DNA level, this CDR3 is encoded by other sequences in the same sample as well. The gene calls are TRBV18 and TRBJ2-5; D not resolved. The germline V gene encodes CDR1 KGHSH and CDR2 LQKENI. The V end lost 2 bases, the J end lost 5 bases, and 3 bases lay between the germline ends. CDR3 length equals 11 residues. CDR3 coding DNA: TGTGCCAGCTCACCAGAGGAGACCCAGTACTTC. This codes for CASSPEETQYF.

The chain has TRBV4-2 and TRBJ1-1; 9 nucleotides align to TRBD1. The CDR3 sequence is 16 residues long. Germline V CDR1 and CDR2: LGHNA, YNFKEQ. J was trimmed by 5 bases and V by 1 base; bases with no gene match: 8. CDR3 amino acids: CASSQVHPDRGTEAFF. In DNA, the CDR3 is TGTGCCAGCAGCCAAGTCCACCCAGACAGGGGGACTGAAGCTTTCTTT.

The rearrangement uses TRBV7-9 and TRBJ2-3; TRBD2 agrees at 8 bases. The CDR3 totals 15 residues. Germline loops: CDR1 SEHNR, CDR2 FQNEAQ (reference sequence). Trimming at V came to 10 bases and at J to 1 base, leaving 10 bases not matched to a gene. The CDR3 bases are TGTGCCATAAACGGGGGGGTCGGCGGCACAGATACGCAGTATTTT. Its translation: CAINGGVGGTDTQYF.

A few counts support this clone. V usage is TRBV28 and J usage is TRBJ2-1; D ambiguous. The CDR3 totals 13 residues. V lost 6 bases to trimming and J lost 8 bases, with 14 bases between them. Germline V gene data show CDR1 as MDHEN and CDR2 as SYDVKM. The CDR3 sequence is CASSYPDIDEQFF. The CDR3 region has the DNA TGTGCCAGCAGCTACCCAGATATCGATGAGCAGTTCTTC.

The chain employs TRBV5-1 and TRBJ1-2, with 7 bases matching TRBD1. The germline gives CDR1 SGHRS, CDR2 YFSETQ. The CDR3 totals 13 residues. With V trimmed by 4 bases and J by 5 bases, 5 bases remained unmatched. The CDR3 region has the DNA TGCGCCAGCAGCCCAGGACAGGTGTATGGCTACACCTTC. As protein: CASSPGQVYGYTF.

The V gene is TRBV7-2, the J gene TRBJ2-7; D unclear. Germline V gene sequence: CDR1 SGHTA, CDR2 FQGNSA. The CDR3 consists of 12 residues. Trimming stripped 3 bases from V and 0 bases from J, with 3 bases between. CDR3 sequence (DNA): TGTGCCAGCAGCTTCCCCTCCTACGAGCAGTACTTC. Translation: CASSFPSYEQYF.

The CDR3 sequence: CASSVEGGYSDTQYF. CDR3 coding DNA: TGTGCCAGCAGCGTAGAGGGGGGGTATTCAGATACGCAGTATTTT. This chain joins TRBV9 and TRBJ2-3, with a possible D match to TRBD2 (7 bases). Germline CDR1 SGDLS, CDR2 YYNGEE. Deletions cut 0 bases from V and 4 bases from J, with 12 bases between. CDR3 length: 15 amino acids.

The rearrangement joins TRBV5-1 to TRBJ1-4; D not certain. Trimming shortened V by 0 bases and J by 3 bases, and 12 bases separated the two germline ends. The CDR3 has 16 residues. Looked up from germline, CDR1 is SGHRS and CDR2 is YFSETQ. The CDR3 loop reads CASSLGSGVANEKLFF. The CDR3 DNA sequence: TGCGCCAGCAGCTTGGGGTCCGGGGTGGCTAATGAAAAACTGTTTTTT.

V gene TRBV7-8 combines with J gene TRBJ1-3; D gene unclear. Deletions cut 5 bases from V and 2 bases from J, with 16 bases between. The germline gives CDR1 SGHVS, CDR2 FQNEAQ. The CDR3 loop spans 16 amino acids. The CDR3 loop reads CASSVGYPGAGNTIYF. As DNA, the CDR3 is TGTGCCAGCAGCGTAGGATACCCGGGTGCTGGAAACACCATATATTTT.

This sequence joins TRBV4-1 and TRBJ1-2, with TRBD1 as a possible D gene (6 bases). The CDR3 runs 16 residues. V gave up 3 bases and J gave up 2 bases, with 16 bases separating them. The germline gives CDR1 MGHRA, CDR2 YSYEKL. The CDR3 bases are TGCGCCAGCAGCCACCAACCTCAGGGGCTGAACTATGGCTACACCTTC. It is translated as CASSHQPQGLNYGYTF.

The chain recombines TRBV4-1 with TRBJ2-1; either TRBD1 or TRBD2 may fit D (6 bases each). Deletions cut 4 bases from V and 7 bases from J, with 20 bases between. The CDR3 is 16 residues long. From germline, CDR1 is MGHRA and CDR2 YSYEKL. CDR3: CASSLTRGPPGNEQFF. The CDR3 nucleotides are TGCGCCAGCAGCCTAACTCGGGGGCCCCCTGGGAATGAGCAGTTCTTC.

The V call is TRBV2, the J call TRBJ1-5; 7 bases map to TRBD1. The CDR3 consists of 16 residues. Germline V gene sequence: CDR1 SNHLY, CDR2 FYNNEI. V shed 2 bases, J shed 4 bases, and the junction held 8 bases outside the gene matches. Here the CDR3 reads CASSERHRDRNQPQHF. The CDR3 coding sequence is TGTGCCAGCAGTGAAAGGCACCGGGACAGAAATCAGCCCCAGCATTTT.

The sample holds a few counts of this clone. CDR3 region: CASSFSSGTNEQFF. The CDR3, as DNA: TGTGCCAGCAGCTTTAGCTCAGGGACCAATGAGCAGTTCTTC. The genes are TRBV7-2 and TRBJ2-1; D is perhaps TRBD1 or TRBD2 (5 bases each). The CDR3 is made up of 14 amino acids. CDR1 and CDR2 (germline): SGHTA, FQGNSA. Trimming stripped 3 bases from V and 6 bases from J, with 12 bases between.